The 9 T cell receptor beta chains below come from one sample, sequenced in a study of metastatic and nonmetastatic thyroid tumors. MiXCR reprocessed the PCR reads for TCRdb. This table has under 35,000 clones, about 24% appearing once. No patient had received any treatment before thyroid surgery. The sample taken for sequencing was blood. These receptors came from a female donor with papillary thyroid cancer or a benign thyroid nodule (not recorded which). Some clones in this sample may be carry-over from other donors' samples.

V usage is TRBV11-2 and J usage is TRBJ1-2, with 10 bases that match TRBD1. Unmatched junction bases numbered 3, after V lost 3 bases and J lost 8 bases. There are 13 residues in the CDR3. Germline CDR1 and CDR2: SGHAT and FQNNGV. CDR3 loop: CASSLTGGRGYTF. The CDR3 DNA reads TGTGCCAGCAGCTTGACAGGGGGCAGAGGCTACACCTTC.

As regards this clone: A read error is possible here, since a much larger clone lies one base away. CDR3 protein: CASSLRRYTGELFF. Written as DNA, the CDR3 is TGTGCCAGCAGCTTGAGGCGTTACACCGGGGAGCTGTTTTTT. The chain combines TRBV5-6 with TRBJ2-2; no clear D. V was cut by 1 base and J by 3 bases, with 7 bases left in between. The CDR3 consists of 14 residues. CDR1 and CDR2 from the germline V gene are SGHDT and YYEEEE.

The chain links TRBV19 to TRBJ2-2; D might be TRBD1 or TRBD2, each matching 7 bases. The CDR3 loop spans 15 amino acids. Germline V CDR1 and CDR2: LNHDA, SQIVND (reference sequence). V lost 6 bases and J lost 5, with 16 bases in between. CDR3 region: CASRETGRGTGELFF. Here the CDR3 DNA reads TGTGCCAGTAGAGAGACAGGGAGGGGGACCGGGGAGCTGTTTTTT.

On this clone: Given a much more abundant clone one base away, this may be a read error. The chain employs TRBV9 and TRBJ2-5; TRBD2 matches at 10 bases. The CDR3 is 13 residues long. Germline CDR1 is SGDLS and CDR2 is YYNGEE. The CDR3 nucleotides are TGTGCCAGCAGCGTACTAGCGGGAGAGACCCATTACTTC. It translates to CASSVLAGETHYF. The whole variable domain, remainder taken from reference TRBV9 and TRBJ2-5, is DSGVTQTPKHLITATGQRVTLRCSPRSGDLSVYWYQQSLDQGLQFLIQYYNGEERAKGNILERFSAQQFPDLHSELNLSSLELGDSALYFCASSVLAGETHYFGPGTRLLVL.

This chain uses TRBV4-3 with TRBJ1-2, with a weak D call TRBD1 (6 bases). Trimming removed 4 bases at V and 2 bases at J, with 11 bases between. CDR1 and CDR2 from the germline V gene are LGHNA and YSLEER. The CDR3 loop spans 14 amino acids. This chain's CDR3 is CASSLITGNYGYTF. The CDR3 DNA reads TGCGCCAGCAGCCTAATTACAGGGAACTATGGCTACACCTTC.

Points on this clone: A much larger clone differs from this one at a single base, so this may be a read error. V gene TRBV5-8 combines with J gene TRBJ2-6, with 7 nucleotides matching TRBD1. The CDR3 is 16 residues long. Looked up from germline, CDR1 is SGHTS and CDR2 is YDEGEE. The CDR3 is CANSPGQVLGANVLTF. Here the CDR3 DNA reads TGTGCCAACAGCCCTGGACAGGTCTTAGGGGCCAACGTCCTGACTTTC.

This clone was detected ten times or more. The chain links TRBV10-1 to TRBJ2-1; possible D gene TRBD2, 6 bases. The CDR3 runs 13 residues. The germline CDR1 and CDR2 sequences are WNHNN and SYGVQD (reference sequence). Trimming pared 6 bases from V and 2 bases from J, leaving 8 bases between. The CDR3 here is CASSRGTYNEQFF. The CDR3 DNA sequence: TGCGCCAGCAGCCGGGGGACCTACAATGAGCAGTTCTTC.

This clone was recorded a few times. The chain joins TRBV2 to TRBJ2-1, with TRBD2 matching 8 bases. Looked up from germline, CDR1 is SNHLY and CDR2 is FYNNEI. J lost 2 bases, V lost 7 bases, and 1 base had no gene match. This CDR3 is 13 amino acids long. This chain's CDR3 is CASKRETYNEQFF. In DNA form, the CDR3 reads TGTGCCAGCAAGCGGGAGACCTACAATGAGCAGTTCTTC.

CDR3 loop: CASSLDRRQILGANVLTF. The DNA of the CDR3 is TGTGCCAGCAGCTTAGATAGGCGACAGATACTTGGGGCCAACGTCCTGACTTTC. This chain uses TRBV11-2 with TRBJ2-6, with D perhaps TRBD1 (5 bases). CDR3 length: 18 residues. Per the germline V gene, CDR1 is SGHAT and CDR2 is FQNNGV. V shed 0 bases and J shed 3 bases, with 15 bases lying between them.